The 11 T cell receptor beta chains presented below share a single source sample, sequenced in a study of identical twins. TCRdb itself ran the 5' RACE reads through MiXCR, one entry per CDR3 protein. The table has under 500,000 distinct CDR3 sequences, 13% to 15% seen once. These same records also appear under a second study, on yellow fever vaccine responses in identical twins.

Input material: CD4+ T cells sorted from blood. The receptor set was obtained from a woman between 18 and 29 years old in good health.

This clonotype has just a few counts. The chain links TRBV5-1 to TRBJ1-2; weak D call: TRBD1 (5 bases). The germline V and J ends were trimmed by 6 bases and 8 bases, with 17 bases remaining between them. The CDR3 extends over 13 amino acids. Germline-derived CDR1 and CDR2 are SGHRS and YFSETQ. The CDR3 bases are TGCGCCAGCACGGGACTTGGAAGGGGAGGCTACACCTTC. This encodes CASTGLGRGGYTF.

There are a few counts of this clonotype. The gene calls are TRBV20-1 and TRBJ2-2; 7 bases match TRBD2. V was pared by 6 bases and J by 4 bases, with 11 bases of the junction left unmatched. This CDR3 has 15 residues. In germline, CDR1 is DFQATT, CDR2 SNEGSKA (reference sequence). The CDR3 DNA reads TGCAGTGCACCTCGGGCCAGGGAGGGCACCGGGGAGCTGTTTTTT. Protein: CSAPRAREGTGELFF.

This clonotype was recorded once. V and J are TRBV3-1 and TRBJ2-2; D is perhaps TRBD1 (5 bases). Germline V gene data show CDR1 as LGHDT and CDR2 as YNNKEL (reference sequence). Trimming left V 4 bases short and J 6 bases short, with 12 bases between. There are 14 residues in the CDR3. CDR3 in DNA: TGTGCCAGCAGCCGCAACCAGGGTGCCGGGGAGCTGTTTTTT. Translated: CASSRNQGAGELFF.

This rearrangement joins TRBV20-1 to TRBJ2-7, with D possibly matching TRBD1 (6 bases). V lost 7 bases and J 2 bases, leaving 18 bases between the germline ends. CDR3 size: 14 residues. CDR1 and CDR2 from the germline V gene are DFQATT and SNEGSKA (reference sequence). The DNA for the CDR3 is TGCAGTGAGGTTGGACAGCCAGATGCCTACGAGCAGTACTTC. Its translation is CSEVGQPDAYEQYF.

This clonotype showed up just a few times. The chain employs TRBV5-1 and TRBJ2-3; D remains ambiguous. The V and J ends lost 0 bases and 3 bases respectively, with 8 bases between them. Germline V lookup: CDR1 SGHRS, CDR2 YFSETQ. This CDR3 is 14 amino acids long. CDR3 sequence (DNA): TGCGCCAGCAGCTTGGAGGCAGTAACAGATACGCAGTATTTT. Protein: CASSLEAVTDTQYF.

This clonotype was counted only a few times. This chain links TRBV6-2 or TRBV6-3 with TRBJ2-7, with TRBD1 matching over 9 bases. CDR1 is MNHEY, CDR2 SVGEGT, per germline. V was pared by 4 bases and J by 2 bases, with 9 bases of the junction left unmatched. This CDR3 spans 16 amino acids. CDR3 sequence: CASSSTRTGATYEQYF. For the CDR3, the DNA is TGTGCCAGCAGTTCTACCCGGACAGGGGCCACCTACGAGCAGTACTTC.

The chain uses TRBV12-5 and TRBJ1-1; D gene unclear. V gave up 5 bases and J gave up 1 base, with 11 bases separating them. CDR1 is LGHNT, CDR2 FRNRAP, per germline. The CDR3 is made up of 14 amino acids. The DNA for the CDR3 is TGTGCTAGTGGTCCCGATCGGGGGAACACTGAAGCTTTCTTT. Amino acid sequence: CASGPDRGNTEAFF. Drawing the rest from reference TRBV12-5 and TRBJ1-1, the complete variable domain is DARVTQTPRHKVTEMGQEVTMRCQPILGHNTVFWYRQTMMQGLELLAYFRNRAPLDDSGMPKDRFSAEMPDATLATLKIQPSEPRDSAVYFCASGPDRGNTEAFFGQGTRLTVV.

This sequence joins TRBV7-3 and TRBJ2-1; D might be TRBD1 (7 bases). The CDR3 consists of 16 residues. Deletions cut 5 bases from V and 3 bases from J, with 17 bases between. Germline CDR1 SGHTA, CDR2 FQGTGA. The CDR3 is CASSPMGGQRYNEQFF. CDR3 DNA sequence: TGTGCCAGCAGCCCAATGGGGGGACAGCGCTACAATGAGCAGTTCTTC. Full variable domain (outside the CDR3, taken from reference TRBV7-3 and TRBJ2-1): GAGVSQTPSNKVTEKGKYVELRCDPISGHTALYWYRQSLGQGPEFLIYFQGTGAADDSGLPNDRFFAVRPEGSVSTLKIQRTERGDSAVYLCASSPMGGQRYNEQFFGPGTRLTVL.

This clonotype was observed at least ten times. The V gene is TRBV5-1, the J gene TRBJ1-2; 7 bases agree with TRBD1. Germline CDR1 is SGHRS and CDR2 is YFSETQ. Losses at the gene ends were 4 bases for V and 3 bases for J; bases not matched to a gene: 15. This CDR3 region has 17 residues. The CDR3 nucleotides read TGCGCCAGCAGCCGAACCGTGACAGGGTACTTCGACTATGGCTACACCTTC. Its translation: CASSRTVTGYFDYGYTF.

The CDR3 nucleotides are TGTGCCAGCAGTGAGACGGGACTCCTACAAGAGACCCAGTACTTC. Protein product: CASSETGLLQETQYF. The gene calls are TRBV2 and TRBJ2-5, with D tentatively TRBD2 (6 bases). The germline V and J ends were trimmed by 3 bases and 2 bases, with 13 bases remaining between them. Germline lookup yields CDR1 SNHLY and CDR2 FYNNEI. The CDR3 is made up of 15 amino acids.

This chain joins TRBV2 and TRBJ2-2, with no clear D. The V gene lost 0 bases and the J gene lost 6 bases, with 8 bases spanning the gap. The CDR3 spans 14 residues. Germline V gene sequence: CDR1 SNHLY, CDR2 FYNNEI. The CDR3: CASSEAGIPGELFF. The CDR3 region has the DNA TGTGCCAGCAGTGAAGCGGGGATACCCGGGGAGCTGTTTTTT.